Here is one TCR beta chain with its context. Its matching antigen is unknown. Profiled with immunoSEQ multiplex PCR; TCRdb holds only in-frame clones, not every one. The sample records about 86,000 clones, over 85% being singletons. This record belongs to a study of T cell responses to AZD1222 COVID-19 vaccine. Findings and limits, study-wide: Spike-specific TCR breadth and depth were elevated following two AZD1222 doses. The study sampled repertoires only after the peak T cell response. Among the donors, most were white British and more were female, and clonal diversity was possibly underestimated.

The length of the CDR3 is 14 residues. Germline lookup yields CDR1 SGHTA and CDR2 FQGNSA. V was cut by 5 bases and J by 3 bases, with 13 bases left in between. The receptor comes from an adult in good health. J is TRBJ1-2 and V is TRBV7-2, with D hard to call. Material: peripheral blood, obtained on day 0 of AZD1222 vaccination. The CDR3 spells CASSLRQLDYGYTF. CDR3 coding DNA: TGTGCCAGCAGCCTTCGGCAGCTTGACTATGGCTACACCTTC.